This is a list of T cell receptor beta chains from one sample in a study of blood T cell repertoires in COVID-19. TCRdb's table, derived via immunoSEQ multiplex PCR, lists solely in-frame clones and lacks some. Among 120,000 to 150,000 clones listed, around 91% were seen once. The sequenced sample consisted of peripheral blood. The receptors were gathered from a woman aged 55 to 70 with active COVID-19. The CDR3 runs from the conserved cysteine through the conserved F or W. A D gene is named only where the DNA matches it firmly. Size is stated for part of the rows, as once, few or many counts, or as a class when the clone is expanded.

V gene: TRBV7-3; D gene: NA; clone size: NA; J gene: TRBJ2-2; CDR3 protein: CASSPGLTGELFF; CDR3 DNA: TGTGCCAGCAGCCCGGGGTTAACCGGGGAGCTGTTTTTT
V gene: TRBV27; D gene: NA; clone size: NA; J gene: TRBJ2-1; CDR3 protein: CASSRSGAYNEQFF; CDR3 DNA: TGTGCCAGCAGTAGGTCAGGGGCCTACAATGAGCAGTTCTTC
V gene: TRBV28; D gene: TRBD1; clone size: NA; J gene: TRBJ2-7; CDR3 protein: CASSPGTGGGYEQYF; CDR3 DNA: TGTGCCAGCAGCCCCGGGACAGGGGGTGGATACGAGCAGTACTTC
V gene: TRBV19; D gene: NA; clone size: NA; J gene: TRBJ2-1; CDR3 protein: CASSIRGSSYNEQFF; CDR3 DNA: TGTGCCAGTAGTATTCGGGGGAGCTCCTACAATGAGCAGTTCTTC
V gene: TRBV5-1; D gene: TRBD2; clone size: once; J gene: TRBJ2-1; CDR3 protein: CASSLATVAGNEQFF; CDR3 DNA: TGCGCCAGCAGCTTGGCTACGGTAGCGGGGAATGAGCAGTTCTTC
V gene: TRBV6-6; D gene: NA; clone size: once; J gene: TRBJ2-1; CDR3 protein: CASSYPSGRSNEQFF; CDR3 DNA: TGTGCCAGCAGTTACCCCTCGGGGAGGAGCAATGAGCAGTTCTTC
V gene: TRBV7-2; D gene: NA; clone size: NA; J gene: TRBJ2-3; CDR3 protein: CASSPLRDTQYF; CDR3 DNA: TGTGCCAGCAGCCCCCTTAGAGATACGCAGTATTTT
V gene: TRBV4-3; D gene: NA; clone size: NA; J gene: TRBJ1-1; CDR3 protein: CASSQLQDTEAFF; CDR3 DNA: TGCGCCAGCAGCCAATTGCAGGACACTGAAGCTTTCTTT
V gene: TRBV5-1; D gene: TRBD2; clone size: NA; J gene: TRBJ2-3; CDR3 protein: CASSSGLVGVTDTQYF; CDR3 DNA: TGCGCCAGCAGCTCAGGACTAGTAGGAGTCACAGATACGCAGTATTTT
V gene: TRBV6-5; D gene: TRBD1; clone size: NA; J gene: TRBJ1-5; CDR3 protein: CASRGTGGDQPQHF; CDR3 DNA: TGTGCCAGCAGGGGGACAGGTGGGGATCAGCCCCAGCATTTT
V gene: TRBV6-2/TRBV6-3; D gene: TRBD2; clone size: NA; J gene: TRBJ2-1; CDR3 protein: CASSLAGEAAFYNEQFF; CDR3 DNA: TGTGCCAGCAGTCTAGCGGGAGAAGCGGCTTTCTACAATGAGCAGTTCTTC
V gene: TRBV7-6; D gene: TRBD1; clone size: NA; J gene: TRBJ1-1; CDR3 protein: CASSHGTGNTEAFF; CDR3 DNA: TGTGCCAGCAGCCACGGGACAGGGAACACTGAAGCTTTCTTT
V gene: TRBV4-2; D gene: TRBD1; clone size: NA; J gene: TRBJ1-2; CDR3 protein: CASSQVRIGDSNGYTF; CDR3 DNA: TGTGCCAGCAGCCAAGTCAGGATTGGGGACAGCAATGGCTACACCTTC
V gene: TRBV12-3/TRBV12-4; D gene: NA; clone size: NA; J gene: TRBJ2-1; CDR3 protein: CASGDLTNEQFF; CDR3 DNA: TGTGCCAGCGGGGACTTGACCAATGAGCAGTTCTTC
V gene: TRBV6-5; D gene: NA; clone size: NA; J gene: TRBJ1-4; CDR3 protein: CASSYSPGLGDEKLFF; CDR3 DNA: TGTGCCAGCAGTTACTCGCCGGGTCTAGGCGATGAAAAACTGTTTTTT
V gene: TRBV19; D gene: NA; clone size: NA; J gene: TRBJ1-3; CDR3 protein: CASSMTTGNTIYF; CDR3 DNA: TGTGCCAGTAGTATGACTACTGGAAACACCATATATTTT
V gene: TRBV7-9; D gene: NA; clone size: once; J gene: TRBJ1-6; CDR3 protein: CASSPGEGVGSPLHF; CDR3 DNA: TGTGCCAGCAGCCCGGGGGAGGGCGTCGGTTCACCCCTCCACTTT
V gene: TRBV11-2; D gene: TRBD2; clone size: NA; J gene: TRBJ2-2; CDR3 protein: CASSPYAGGNTGELFF; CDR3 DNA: TGTGCCAGCAGCCCATATGCGGGGGGGAACACCGGGGAGCTGTTTTTT
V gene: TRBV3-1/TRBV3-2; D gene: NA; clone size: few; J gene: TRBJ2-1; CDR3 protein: CASSQGMRALNEQFF; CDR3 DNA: TGTGCCAGCAGCCAAGGGATGCGGGCCCTCAATGAGCAGTTCTTC
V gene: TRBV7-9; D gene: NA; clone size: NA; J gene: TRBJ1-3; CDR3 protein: CASSLAFDSPLAGNTIYF; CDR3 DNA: TGTGCCAGCAGCTTAGCTTTCGACAGCCCGCTCGCGGGAAACACCATATATTTT
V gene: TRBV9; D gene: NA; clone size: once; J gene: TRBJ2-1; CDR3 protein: CASSTSGQKQFF; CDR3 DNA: TGTGCCAGCAGCACTTCGGGACAAAAGCAGTTCTTC
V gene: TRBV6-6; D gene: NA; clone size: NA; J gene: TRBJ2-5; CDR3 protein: CASSYGQTQETQYF; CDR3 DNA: TGTGCCAGCAGTTATGGACAGACTCAAGAGACCCAGTACTTC
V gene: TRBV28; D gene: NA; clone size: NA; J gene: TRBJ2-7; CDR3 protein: CASSFTLPDWVLGEQYF; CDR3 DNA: TGTGCCAGCAGTTTCACGCTTCCGGACTGGGTCCTCGGCGAGCAGTACTTC